The clone carrying this T cell receptor (beta chain) was found a few times. Its antigen is not identified. This record belongs to a study of T cells in Graves' hyperthyroidism and ophthalmopathy. Study background: Peripheral blood sampling occurred at initial diagnosis, before any treatment. The study, taken as a whole, reports: Most clonotypes that expanded in the thyroid above 0.001 also showed up in blood.

Template material for amplifying TCR beta CDR3 regions consisted of RNA transcripts. HTBI primers were employed in a first-round RT-PCR of the TCR CDR3. One entry per CDR3 protein, called by TCRdb with MiXCR from the multiplex PCR reads. The sample holds over 350,000 distinct CDR3 sequences, 18% seen once. Germline lookup yields CDR1 MDHEN and CDR2 SYDVKM. The CDR3 extends over 16 amino acids. V gave up 5 bases and J gave up 0 bases, with 14 bases separating them. The sample consisted of blood. The TCR comes from a man aged 18 to 35 with Graves' ophthalmopathy. The gene calls are TRBV28 and TRBJ1-5; a possible D gene is TRBD1 (6 bases). CDR3 DNA: TGTGCCAGCAGTCCCTACAGGGCTTATAGCAATCAGCCCCAGCATTTT. This encodes CASSPYRAYSNQPQHF.